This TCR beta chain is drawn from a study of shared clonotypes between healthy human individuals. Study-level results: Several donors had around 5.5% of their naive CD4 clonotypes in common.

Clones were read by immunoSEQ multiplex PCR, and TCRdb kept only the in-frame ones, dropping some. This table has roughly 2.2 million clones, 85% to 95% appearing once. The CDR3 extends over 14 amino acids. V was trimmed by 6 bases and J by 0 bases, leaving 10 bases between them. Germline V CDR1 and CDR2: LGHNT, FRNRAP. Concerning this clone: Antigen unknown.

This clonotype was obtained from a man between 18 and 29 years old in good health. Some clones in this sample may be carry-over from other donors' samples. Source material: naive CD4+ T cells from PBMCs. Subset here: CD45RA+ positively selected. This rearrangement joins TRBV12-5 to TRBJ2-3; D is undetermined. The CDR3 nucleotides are TGTGCTAGTGGCCCTGGCGGAAGCACAGATACGCAGTATTTT. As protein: CASGPGGSTDTQYF.